The following is a T cell receptor (beta chain) sequence with its context. This clone's antigen is unknown. Base qualities are not recorded, but no much larger clone differs from it by a single base. The germline V gene (reference sequence) yields DFQATT for CDR1 and SNEGSKA for CDR2. V is pared back by 2 bases and J by 1 base, with 5 bases lying between the germline termini. Including cysteine and phenylalanine, the CDR3 has 12 amino acids. This entry keeps only the CDR3 DNA: 36 bases, framed from base 1. The data derive from a study of post-analysis software for immune sequencing data (dated by TCRdb to between 2014 and 2016). As for the study more broadly: Relapsing-remitting, secondary progressive and progressive-relapsing multiple sclerosis were recorded as disease courses, and subtype annotation was lacking for some patients. The patient repertoires were set against under 12 previously published healthy control repertoires from donors whose ages ranged from roughly 6 to 27 years. A subset of samples was prepared in parallel using single-end sample barcoding, then pooled and co-amplified after Illumina adapter ligation.

Receptor libraries were prepared by PCR. The data were produced on an Illumina HiSeq 2500. To reduce PCR and sequencing biases, unique molecular identifiers were incorporated into the TCR beta cDNA libraries. Some 500,000 cDNA molecules were obtained per 1 to 10 million input T cells, so each molecule approximated one T cell. The patient libraries were prepared and sequenced with the same protocol used for the earlier healthy control dataset. Within a given batch, samples were prepared together, multiplexed and sequenced on the same HiSeq lane. Per the source publication's procedure: Raw barcoded reads were processed with MIGEC, discarding single-read molecular identifier groups before consensus assembly and CDR3 extraction. Clonotype tables were post-analysed with VDJtools, and diversity was normalized by down-sampling all datasets to the smallest sample size. In repertoire overlap clustering, CDR3 amino acid sequences, but not nucleotide sequences, were matched to correct batch-related cross-sample contamination. Clones were called with MiXCR by TCRdb after fastp trimmed the public reads at Q25, and only in-frame beta chains were retained. All rows with the same CDR3 protein become a single entry with the most common DNA and genes. The V and J calls and clone size come from TCRdb's table, not from the authors' own analysis. In this sample the table shows roughly 730,000 distinct CDR3 sequences, around 27% of which occur a single time. The ten largest account for around 0.6% of the sample.

To demonstrate the VDJtools post-analysis software, TCR beta repertoires were profiled from the peripheral blood of 10 to 15 young patients with multiple sclerosis. Multiple sclerosis patients were children and adolescents aged about 6 to 15 years. Points the paper makes about the study in general: The control group was slightly older than the multiple sclerosis patient group. Multiple sclerosis patients had significantly lower normalized Chao1 diversity than controls, a result that suggests substantial peripheral T-cell clonal expansion. Significantly higher frequencies in patients than in controls were found for roughly 5 TRBV segments, including TRBV5-6, TRBV5-1 and TRBV20-1. When samples were clustered directly using the F measure, samples prepared in the same batch co-clustered strongly, which prompted a batch-effect correction.

This chain is built from TRBV20-1 and TRBJ1-1; the D gene cannot be named for sure. Sequencing was performed on blood. The receptor was isolated from a girl between 10 and 17 years old with multiple sclerosis. The CDR3 region reads CSARQQNTEAFF. DNA sequence: TGCAGTGCTAGACAGCAGAACACTGAAGCTTTCTTT.